Listed below are T cell receptor beta chains from one sample, sequenced in a study of cytomegalovirus exposure and HLA in healthy donors. TCRdb keeps only in-frame clones here, not all; method: immunoSEQ multiplex PCR. Of around 180,000 clones listed, over 65% were seen once; the top ten hold 2% to 2.5%. Material: PBMCs. These receptors originate from a man in his fifties or sixties in good health and CMV-seronegative. The CDR3 runs from the conserved cysteine through the conserved F or W. D genes are given only for firm matches. Size values are once, few and many counts, or a class for expanded clones, and some rows have none.

CASSVGQNEQFF,TGTGCCAGCAGCGTAGGACAGAATGAGCAGTTCTTC,-,TRBV9,TRBJ2-1,-
CASSGSGGVGTGELFF,TGTGCCAGCAGTGGTTCGGGAGGTGTGGGCACCGGGGAGCTGTTTTTT,-,TRBV6-1,TRBJ2-2,TRBD2
CASSWLEPGGRNTIYF,TGTGCCAGCTCATGGCTCGAGCCAGGGGGCAGAAACACCATATATTTT,-,TRBV18,TRBJ1-3,TRBD1
CASSQDPSIYSNQPQHF,TGCGCCAGCAGCCAAGATCCATCGATCTATAGCAATCAGCCCCAGCATTTT,-,TRBV4-1,TRBJ1-5,-
CASSEIQRGNTGELFF,TGTGCCAGCAGTGAGATACAGCGGGGAAACACCGGGGAGCTGTTTTTT,-,TRBV2,TRBJ2-2,TRBD2
CASSLGTGSTEAFF,TGCGCCAGCAGCTTAGGGACAGGGTCCACTGAAGCTTTCTTT,-,TRBV5-1,TRBJ1-1,TRBD1
CASSQDLRFSGSHEQYF,TGCGCCAGCAGCCAAGATTTAAGATTTAGCGGGAGCCACGAGCAGTACTTC,-,TRBV4-3,TRBJ2-7,TRBD2
CASTETVPDAFF,TGTGCCAGCACCGAAACAGTACCCGACGCTTTCTTT,-,TRBV7-9,TRBJ1-1,-
CASSPRQETYEQYF,TGTGCCAGCTCACCCCGACAGGAAACCTACGAGCAGTACTTC,-,TRBV18,TRBJ2-7,-
CSVRFLAPTGELFF,TGCAGCGTGAGGTTCCTAGCGCCCACCGGGGAGCTGTTTTTT,-,TRBV29-1,TRBJ2-2,-
CSASYGNEQFF,TGCAGTGCTAGTTACGGCAATGAGCAGTTCTTC,-,TRBV20-1,TRBJ2-1,-
CASSLGENYGYPF,TGTGCCAGCAGCTTGGGGGAGAACTATGGCTACCCCTTC,-,TRBV5-6,TRBJ1-2,-
CASYHRQLPEAFF,TGTGCCAGCTATCACAGGCAACTGCCTGAAGCTTTCTTT,once,TRBV7-9,TRBJ1-1,-
CASSPRRLRNEQFF,TGTGCCAGCAGTCCTAGACGGTTGCGCAATGAGCAGTTCTTC,-,TRBV27,TRBJ2-1,-
CASSESLGGGTDTQYF,TGTGCCAGCAGTGAATCCCTGGGGGGGGGCACAGATACGCAGTATTTT,once,TRBV25-1,TRBJ2-3,TRBD2
CASSQSGRDYNEQFF,TGTGCCAGCAGCCAGAGCGGGAGAGACTACAATGAGCAGTTCTTC,-,TRBV7-2,TRBJ2-1,TRBD2
CASSTGSNEQYF,TGTGCCAGCAGTACAGGGTCGAACGAGCAGTACTTC,-,TRBV7-8,TRBJ2-7,-
CASTDRTATNEKLFF,TGTGCCAGTACGGACAGGACTGCAACTAATGAAAAACTGTTTTTT,once,TRBV19,TRBJ1-4,TRBD1
CASSFGQSYGYTF,TGTGCCAGCAGTTTCGGACAGTCCTATGGCTACACCTTC,-,TRBV27,TRBJ1-2,-
CASRDRRGRYF,TGTGCCAGCAGAGACCGTCGGGGTCGGTACTTC,-,TRBV28,TRBJ2-7,-
CASSATGSYQETQYF,TGTGCCAGCAGCGCGACAGGGTCGTACCAAGAGACCCAGTACTTC,-,TRBV7-3,TRBJ2-5,TRBD1
CASSGDRVRYEQYF,TGTGCCAGCAGTGGCGACAGGGTCCGCTACGAGCAGTACTTC,once,TRBV6-1,TRBJ2-7,TRBD1
CASSEFRRGPPNAFF,TGTGCCAGCAGTGAATTTCGCAGGGGGCCTCCCAACGCTTTCTTT,once,TRBV25-1,TRBJ1-1,TRBD1
CASSPLGGLYEQYF,TGTGCCAGCAGCCCCCTGGGAGGGCTCTACGAGCAGTACTTC,-,TRBV7-9,TRBJ2-7,TRBD2
CSVSLAYNEQFF,TGCAGCGTTTCCCTAGCCTACAATGAGCAGTTCTTC,-,TRBV29-1,TRBJ2-1,-
CASSSRLAPKANTGELFF,TGCGCCAGCAGCTCGAGACTAGCGCCCAAAGCGAACACCGGGGAGCTGTTTTTT,-,TRBV5-1,TRBJ2-2,TRBD2
CASRRTGGPETQYF,TGTGCCAGCAGACGGACAGGGGGTCCGGAGACCCAGTACTTC,-,TRBV27,TRBJ2-5,TRBD1
CASSEARGRLYEQYF,TGTGCCAGCAGTGAAGCTAGAGGGAGATTATACGAGCAGTACTTC,few,TRBV6-1,TRBJ2-7,-
CASSGAGTSGRQTQYF,TGTGCCAGCAGTGGAGCCGGGACTAGCGGGAGGCAGACCCAGTACTTC,-,TRBV6-1,TRBJ2-5,TRBD2
CASSATGTGRTDTQYF,TGTGCCAGCAGTGCCACCGGGACAGGGAGAACAGATACGCAGTATTTT,-,TRBV2,TRBJ2-3,TRBD1
CASTGTANQPQHF,TGTGCCAGCACCGGGACAGCTAATCAGCCCCAGCATTTT,-,TRBV6-1,TRBJ1-5,TRBD1
CASSLDLGGYGYTF,TGTGCCAGCAGCCTCGATCTGGGGGGCTATGGCTACACCTTC,-,TRBV2,TRBJ1-2,-
CASSGTVRVYEQYF,TGTGCCAGCAGCGGGACAGTAAGGGTCTACGAGCAGTACTTC,-,TRBV7-6,TRBJ2-7,TRBD1
CASSSGTGQYGYTF,TGCGCCAGCAGCTCCGGGACAGGCCAATATGGCTACACCTTC,once,TRBV5-1,TRBJ1-2,TRBD1
CASSSTGQETQYF,TGTGCCAGTAGTTCGACAGGTCAAGAGACCCAGTACTTC,once,TRBV19,TRBJ2-5,-
CAWSVGSGSADTQYF,TGTGCCTGGAGTGTAGGTAGCGGGAGTGCAGATACGCAGTATTTT,-,TRBV30,TRBJ2-3,TRBD2
CASSEANYRVDIQSSYEQYF,TGTGCCAGCAGTGAAGCAAATTACCGAGTTGACATCCAGAGCTCCTACGAGCAGTACTTC,-,TRBV2,TRBJ2-7,-
CASSRQGAGDEQYF,TGTGCCAGCAGTCGACAGGGGGCTGGCGACGAGCAGTACTTC,-,TRBV6-5,TRBJ2-7,TRBD1
CASVSSLAGGPIPTDTQYF,TGTGCCAGCGTATCCTCACTAGCGGGAGGGCCGATACCTACAGATACGCAGTATTTT,-,TRBV28,TRBJ2-3,TRBD2
CASSLGTSGAGELFF,TGTGCCAGCAGTCTCGGGACTAGCGGAGCCGGGGAGCTGTTTTTT,-,TRBV27,TRBJ2-2,TRBD2
CASTRGRGVGELFF,TGTGCCAGCACCAGAGGCAGGGGGGTCGGGGAGCTGTTTTTT,-,TRBV6-5,TRBJ2-2,-
CASSLGQGGGYTF,TGTGCCAGCAGCCTCGGACAGGGGGGGGGCTACACCTTC,-,TRBV28,TRBJ1-2,TRBD1
CAGKRPSTDTQYF,TGTGCCGGCAAGCGGCCCAGCACAGATACGCAGTATTTT,-,TRBV2,TRBJ2-3,-
CAWSGQDTIYF,TGTGCCTGGAGTGGGCAGGACACCATATATTTT,once,TRBV30,TRBJ1-3,-
CASSVTGAGNTIYF,TGCGCCAGCAGCGTTACAGGGGCTGGAAACACCATATATTTT,-,TRBV5-1,TRBJ1-3,TRBD1
CASSYSRGNEQFF,TGTGCCAGCAGTTACTCCCGGGGCAATGAGCAGTTCTTC,once,TRBV6-6,TRBJ2-1,-
CASSLESGGRNNEQFF,TGCGCCAGCAGCTTGGAGTCAGGGGGACGTAACAATGAGCAGTTCTTC,-,TRBV5-1,TRBJ2-1,TRBD1
CSVPVGGGGYGYTF,TGCAGCGTCCCGGTGGGAGGGGGAGGCTATGGCTACACCTTC,-,TRBV29-1,TRBJ1-2,-
CASSMSRDNRQPQHF,TGTGCCAGTAGTATGTCCCGGGACAATAGACAGCCCCAGCATTTT,-,TRBV19,TRBJ1-5,-
CASSLVAGLNTGELFF,TGCGCCAGCAGCTTGGTAGCGGGTTTGAACACCGGGGAGCTGTTTTTT,-,TRBV5-1,TRBJ2-2,TRBD2
CASGGQGEAYGYTF,TGTGCCAGCGGGGGACAGGGTGAGGCCTATGGCTACACCTTC,-,TRBV6-1,TRBJ1-2,TRBD1
CASSPGDFQETQYF,TGCGCCAGCAGCCCCGGGGACTTTCAAGAGACCCAGTACTTC,-,TRBV4-1,TRBJ2-5,-
CSVGDTNTGELFF,TGCAGCGTCGGGGACACCAACACCGGGGAGCTGTTTTTT,few,TRBV29-1,TRBJ2-2,-
CASNPGLGNTGELFF,TGTGCCAGCAATCCAGGACTGGGAAACACCGGGGAGCTGTTTTTT,-,TRBV2,TRBJ2-2,-
CASTHGTGPNTEAFF,TGTGCCAGCACTCACGGGACAGGGCCGAACACTGAAGCTTTCTTT,few,TRBV6-5,TRBJ1-1,TRBD1
CAISEPEQGRVNTEAFF,TGTGCCATCAGTGAGCCGGAACAGGGAAGGGTGAACACTGAAGCTTTCTTT,-,TRBV10-3,TRBJ1-1,-
CASSLVGLFTDTQYF,TGCGCCAGCAGCTTGGTCGGACTTTTCACAGATACGCAGTATTTT,-,TRBV5-1,TRBJ2-3,-
CASNRIDGTERITDTQYF,TGTGCCAGCAATCGAATAGACGGGACAGAGAGGATCACAGATACGCAGTATTTT,-,TRBV27,TRBJ2-3,TRBD1
CASRPGPWAGEQFF,TGTGCCAGCAGGCCCGGGCCCTGGGCGGGTGAGCAGTTCTTC,-,TRBV6-1,TRBJ2-1,-
CASSSETGALYGYTF,TGTGCCAGCTCATCAGAGACAGGGGCTCTCTATGGCTACACCTTC,-,TRBV18,TRBJ1-2,TRBD1